Listed below are T cell receptor beta chains from one sample, sequenced in a study of blood T cell repertoires in COVID-19. Profiling relied on immunoSEQ multiplex PCR, and the TCRdb table lists in-frame clones only, not all of them. The sample has about 200,000 clones, more than 75% seen once; the top ten hold about 2.9%. Sequenced material: peripheral blood. The receptors originated from a man aged 60-69 years with acute or convalescent COVID-19. Both conserved end residues are part of each CDR3.

TRBV28	TRBJ1-6	CASRGTGGSPLHF
TRBV7-8	TRBJ2-7	CASRGDNTYEQYF
TRBV29-1	TRBJ2-3	CSARRDTQYF
TRBV15	TRBJ1-1	CATSREGTGWKAFF
TRBV3-1/TRBV3-2	TRBJ1-3	CASSPRSGGSGSGNTIYF
TRBV7-2	TRBJ2-1	CASSSQGLAGGLSYNEQFF
TRBV3-1/TRBV3-2	TRBJ1-1	CASSQEIFQARFF
TRBV3-1/TRBV3-2	TRBJ1-2	CASSQERQGVSNYGYTF
TRBV11-2	TRBJ1-4	CASSLYVGGLQEKLFF
TRBV27	TRBJ2-7	CASSPVAGGRYEQYF
TRBV28	TRBJ1-1	CASRNTGVDTEAFF
TRBV5-8	TRBJ1-5	CASSLGWGADNQPQHF
TRBV25-1	TRBJ1-1	CASSRETTGGGAFF
TRBV5-6	TRBJ2-1	CASNFRIAGGPGEQFF
TRBV5-1	TRBJ2-5	CASFGQGIATQYF
TRBV19	TRBJ2-3	CASRRTGRTDTQYF
TRBV6-5	TRBJ1-1	CASSYPHDREEVAFF
TRBV6-2/TRBV6-3	TRBJ1-2	CASSYSGRRDYGYTF
TRBV7-8	TRBJ1-2	CASSLTGQLNYGYTF
TRBV2	TRBJ2-5	CASSETDVGTQYF
TRBV3-1/TRBV3-2	TRBJ1-1	CASSQGHQNTEAFF
TRBV19	TRBJ2-3	CASSVMVARGDTQYF
TRBV3-1/TRBV3-2	TRBJ2-3	CASSPRDGRGTDTQYF
TRBV5-1	TRBJ2-7	CASSLGTGDAYEQYF
TRBV6-5	TRBJ2-7	CASSSPRRDRVYEQYF
TRBV11-3	TRBJ2-2	CASSLPSGSPVITGELFF
TRBV27	TRBJ2-7	CASGWGGGYEQYF
TRBV28	TRBJ2-7	CAITDRGSSYEQYF
TRBV5-4	TRBJ1-2	CASSSGQGAYGYTF
TRBV28	TRBJ2-7	CASRKGGNSYEQYF
TRBV20-1	TRBJ2-2	CSASGRGVNTGELFF
TRBV25-1	TRBJ1-6	CASSGTGGSPLHF
TRBV28	TRBJ2-7	CASSFVVTGHAFYEQYF
TRBV29-1	TRBJ1-2	CSVSTGGGGGYTF
TRBV19	TRBJ1-1	CASRLTDEAFF
TRBV23-1	TRBJ2-2	CASSQSIYNTGELFF
TRBV5-4	TRBJ2-3	CASSSRGGGTDTQYF
TRBV6-1	TRBJ2-1	CASSEPLGQGWGEQFF
TRBV4-2	TRBJ1-1	CASSQREQARRDTEAFF
TRBV6-5	TRBJ2-7	CASTVAYEQYF
TRBV11-1	TRBJ1-1	CASSSPGGATTEAFF
TRBV11-1	TRBJ2-7	CASSLGGAPGEQYF
TRBV4-1	TRBJ2-5	CASSQEFTGGAQYF
TRBV6-6	TRBJ1-5	CASSYTGQVSNQPQHF
TRBV5-1	TRBJ1-6	CASSLGGPGTGAWDPSPLHF
TRBV15	TRBJ2-1	CATSRRDGPDNEQFF
TRBV7-2	TRBJ2-2	CASSLVSSGAGTGELFF
TRBV5-8	TRBJ1-5	CASTRVFNQPQHF
TRBV3-1/TRBV3-2	TRBJ1-1	CASSQGPQGTTEAFF
TRBV7-2	TRBJ2-1	CASSFRGTSGGAYNEQFF
TRBV18	TRBJ2-2	CASSSLAGEYTGELFF
TRBV5-1	TRBJ2-5	CASGSSGQETQYF
TRBV7-2	TRBJ2-7	CASSLLTYSYEQYF
TRBV6-6	TRBJ1-2	CASSYGGAGPYGYTF